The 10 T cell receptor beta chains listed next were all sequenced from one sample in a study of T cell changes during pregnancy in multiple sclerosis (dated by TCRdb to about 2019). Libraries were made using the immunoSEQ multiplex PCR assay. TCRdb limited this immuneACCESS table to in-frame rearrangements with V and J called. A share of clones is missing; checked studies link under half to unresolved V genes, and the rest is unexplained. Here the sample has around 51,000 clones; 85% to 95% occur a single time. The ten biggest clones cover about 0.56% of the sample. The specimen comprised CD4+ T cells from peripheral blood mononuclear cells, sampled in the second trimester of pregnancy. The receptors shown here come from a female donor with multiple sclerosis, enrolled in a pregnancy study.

CDR3 residues: CASSQARPIGYTF. The CDR3 bases are TGCGCCAGCAGCCAAGCTAGACCTATCGGCTACACCTTC. The chain is built from TRBV4-1 and TRBJ1-2, with unresolved D. CDR1 MGHRA and CDR2 YSYEKL come from the germline V gene. The length of the CDR3 is 13 residues. The germline V and J ends were trimmed by 1 base and 8 bases, with 11 bases remaining between them.

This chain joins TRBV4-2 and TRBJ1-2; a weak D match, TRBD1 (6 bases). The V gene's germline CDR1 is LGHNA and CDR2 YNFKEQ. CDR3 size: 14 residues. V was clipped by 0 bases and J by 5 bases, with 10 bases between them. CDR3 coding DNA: TGTGCCAGCAGCCAAGAGCAGGGGCGATATGGCTACACCTTC. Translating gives CASSQEQGRYGYTF.

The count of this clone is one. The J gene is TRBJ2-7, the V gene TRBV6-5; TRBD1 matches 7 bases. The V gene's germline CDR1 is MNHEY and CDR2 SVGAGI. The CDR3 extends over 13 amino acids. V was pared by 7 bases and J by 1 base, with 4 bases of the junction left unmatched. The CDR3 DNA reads TGTGCCAGCATGGGGGACAGATCCTACGAGCAGTACTTC. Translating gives CASMGDRSYEQYF.

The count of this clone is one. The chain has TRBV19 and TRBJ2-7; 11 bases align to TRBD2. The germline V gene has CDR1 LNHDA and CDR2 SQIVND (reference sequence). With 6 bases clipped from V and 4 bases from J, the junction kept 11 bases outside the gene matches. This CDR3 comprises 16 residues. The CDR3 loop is CASRYSGTSGIYEQYF. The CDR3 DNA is TGTGCCAGTAGATACTCCGGGACTAGCGGTATTTACGAGCAGTACTTC.

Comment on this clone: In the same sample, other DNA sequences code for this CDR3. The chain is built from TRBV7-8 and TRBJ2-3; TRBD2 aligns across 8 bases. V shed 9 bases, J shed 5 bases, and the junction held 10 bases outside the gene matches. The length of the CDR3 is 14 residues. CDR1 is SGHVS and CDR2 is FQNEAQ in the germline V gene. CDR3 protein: CASSPTSAGDTQYF. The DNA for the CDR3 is TGTGCCAGTAGCCCGACTAGCGCCGGAGATACGCAGTATTTT.

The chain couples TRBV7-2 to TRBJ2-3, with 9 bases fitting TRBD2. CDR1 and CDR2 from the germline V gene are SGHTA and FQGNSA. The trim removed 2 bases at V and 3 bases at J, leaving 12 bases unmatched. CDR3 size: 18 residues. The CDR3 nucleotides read TGTGCCAGCAGCTTAAACCCCTGGGGAGCGGGGGGTACAGATACGCAGTATTTT. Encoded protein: CASSLNPWGAGGTDTQYF. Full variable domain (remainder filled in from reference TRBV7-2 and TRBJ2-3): GAGVSQSPSNKVTEKGKDVELRCDPISGHTALYWYRQSLGQGLEFLIYFQGNSAPDKSGLPSDRFSAERTGGSVSTLTIQRTQQEDSAVYLCASSLNPWGAGGTDTQYFGPGTRLTVL.

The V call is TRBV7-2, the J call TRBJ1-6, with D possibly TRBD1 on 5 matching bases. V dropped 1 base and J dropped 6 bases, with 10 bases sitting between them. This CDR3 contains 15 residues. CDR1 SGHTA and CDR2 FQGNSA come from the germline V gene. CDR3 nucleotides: TGTGCCAGCAGCTTAGTGCGACAGCTTAATTCACCCCTCCACTTT. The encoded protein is CASSLVRQLNSPLHF.

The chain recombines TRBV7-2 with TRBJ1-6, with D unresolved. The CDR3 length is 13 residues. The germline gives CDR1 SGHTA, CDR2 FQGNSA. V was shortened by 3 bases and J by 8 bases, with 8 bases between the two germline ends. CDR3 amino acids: CASSFVRDSPLHF. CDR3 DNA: TGTGCCAGCAGCTTCGTGAGGGATTCACCCCTCCACTTT.

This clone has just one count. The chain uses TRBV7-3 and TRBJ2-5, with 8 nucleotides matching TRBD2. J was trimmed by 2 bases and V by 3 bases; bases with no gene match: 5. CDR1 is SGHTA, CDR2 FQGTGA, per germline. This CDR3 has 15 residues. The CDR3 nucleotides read TGTGCCAGCAGCTTCCTGGCGGGGGGACAAGAGACCCAGTACTTC. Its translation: CASSFLAGGQETQYF.

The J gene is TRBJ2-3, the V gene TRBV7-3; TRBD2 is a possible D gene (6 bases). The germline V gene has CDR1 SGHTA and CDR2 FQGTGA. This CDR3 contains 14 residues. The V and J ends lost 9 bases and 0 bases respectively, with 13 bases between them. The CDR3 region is CASGSGLSTDTQYF. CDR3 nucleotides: TGTGCCAGTGGGTCGGGACTTAGCACAGATACGCAGTATTTT. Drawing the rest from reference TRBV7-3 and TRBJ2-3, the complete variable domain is GAGVSQTPSNKVTEKGKYVELRCDPISGHTALYWYRQSLGQGPEFLIYFQGTGAADDSGLPNDRFFAVRPEGSVSTLKIQRTERGDSAVYLCASGSGLSTDTQYFGPGTRLTVL.